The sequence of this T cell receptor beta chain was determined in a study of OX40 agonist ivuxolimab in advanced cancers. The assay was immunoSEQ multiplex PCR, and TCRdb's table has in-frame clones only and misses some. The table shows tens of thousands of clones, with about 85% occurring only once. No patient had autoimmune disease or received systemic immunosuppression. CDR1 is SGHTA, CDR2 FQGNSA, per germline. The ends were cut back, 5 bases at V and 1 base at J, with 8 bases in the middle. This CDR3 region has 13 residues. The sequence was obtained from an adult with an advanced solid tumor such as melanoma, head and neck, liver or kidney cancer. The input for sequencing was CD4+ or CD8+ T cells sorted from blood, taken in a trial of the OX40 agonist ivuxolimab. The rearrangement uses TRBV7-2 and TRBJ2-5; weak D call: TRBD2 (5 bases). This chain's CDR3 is CASSPSGQETQYF. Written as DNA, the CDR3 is TGTGCCAGCAGCCCCAGCGGCCAAGAGACCCAGTACTTC. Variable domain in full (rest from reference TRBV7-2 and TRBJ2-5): GAGVSQSPSNKVTEKGKDVELRCDPISGHTALYWYRQSLGQGLEFLIYFQGNSAPDKSGLPSDRFSAERTGGSVSTLTIQRTQQEDSAVYLCASSPSGQETQYFGPGTRLLVL.